These 17 T cell receptor beta chains were sequenced from one sample in a study of cytomegalovirus exposure and HLA in healthy donors. This PCR relied on a set of 60 Vbeta primers and 13 Jbeta primers. This table comes from immunoSEQ multiplex PCR, and its TCRdb copy is limited to in-frame clones, with some not included. This table lists some 110,000 clones. Sequencing used PBMCs. The receptor source for this set is a man aged 40-55 years in good health and CMV-seronegative.

V usage is TRBV10-1 and J usage is TRBJ2-2, with 7 nucleotides matching TRBD1. Germline V gene lookup returns CDR1 WNHNN and CDR2 SYGVQD (reference sequence). The CDR3 totals 16 residues. Trimming at V came to 6 bases and at J to 1 base, leaving 8 bases not matched to a gene. The CDR3 sequence is CASSKTGPLNTGELFF. CDR3 coding DNA: TGCGCCAGCAGCAAGACAGGGCCGTTGAACACCGGGGAGCTGTTTTTT.

V is TRBV6-5 and J is TRBJ1-2; TRBD1 matches 8 bases. Looked up from germline, CDR1 is MNHEY and CDR2 is SVGAGI. The J segment lost 6 bases and the V segment lost 6 bases, leaving 9 bases of the junction unmatched. The CDR3 totals 14 residues. The DNA for the CDR3 is TGTGCCAGCAGCCGCGGACAGGGAGTTGATGGCTACACCTTC. Translation gives CASSRGQGVDGYTF.

The V and J genes are TRBV9 and TRBJ2-7; no firm D call. V lost 0 bases to trimming and J lost 2 bases, with 12 bases between them. The germline V gene encodes CDR1 SGDLS and CDR2 YYNGEE. The CDR3 consists of 15 residues. The CDR3 DNA reads TGTGCCAGCAGCGTAGCACCGACACCTACCTACGAGCAGTACTTC. The encoded protein is CASSVAPTPTYEQYF.

The chain carries TRBV5-6 and TRBJ2-7; possibly TRBD1 for D (6 bases). CDR1 SGHDT and CDR2 YYEEEE come from the germline V gene. Trimming cost V 4 bases and J 3 bases, with 17 bases left between them. CDR3 length: 15 residues. As DNA, the CDR3 is TGTGCCAGCAGCCTGCAGGGACATTCTCTCTACGAGCAGTACTTC. Encoded protein: CASSLQGHSLYEQYF.

The V gene is TRBV19, the J gene TRBJ1-2; weak D call: TRBD1 (6 bases). CDR1 is LNHDA, CDR2 SQIVND, per germline (reference sequence). Trimming took 3 bases from V and 8 from J, leaving 28 bases between them. The CDR3 is 18 amino acids. CDR3 region: CASSILMNPDSHLDGYTF. CDR3 DNA sequence: TGTGCCAGTAGTATTTTAATGAATCCGGACAGCCATCTTGACGGCTACACCTTC. Complete variable domain (other parts from reference TRBV19 and TRBJ1-2): DGGITQSPKYLFRKEGQNVTLSCEQNLNHDAMYWYRQDPGQGLRLIYYSQIVNDFQKGDIAEGYSVSREKKESFPLTVTSAQKNPTAFYLCASSILMNPDSHLDGYTFGSGTRLTVV.

This sequence joins TRBV5-1 and TRBJ2-7; 11 bases align to TRBD2. The CDR3 contains 16 residues. Germline V gene lookup returns CDR1 SGHRS and CDR2 YFSETQ. After removal of 4 bases from V and 7 bases from J, the junction contained 13 bases not matched to a gene. CDR3 in amino acids: CASSPLPTSGNREQYF. The CDR3 DNA reads TGCGCCAGCAGCCCGCTGCCGACTAGCGGGAATCGTGAGCAGTACTTC.

The chain links TRBV7-2 to TRBJ2-2; 13 positions agree with TRBD2. J was trimmed by 4 bases and V by 5 bases; bases with no gene match: 1. Germline V lookup: CDR1 SGHTA, CDR2 FQGNSA. The CDR3 consists of 15 residues. The CDR3 DNA follows: TGTGCCAGCAGCCGGACTAGCGGGAGCACCGGGGAGCTGTTTTTT. Residues: CASSRTSGSTGELFF.

Comment on this clone: Other DNA sequences in the same sample also yield this CDR3. The rearrangement links TRBV2 to TRBJ2-5; tentatively, D is TRBD1 (6 bases). V gave up 8 bases and J gave up 1 base, with 17 bases separating them. The V gene's germline CDR1 is SNHLY and CDR2 FYNNEI. The CDR3 totals 15 residues. CDR3 region: CASGRDTDLQETQYF. DNA of the CDR3: TGTGCCAGCGGAAGGGACACAGACCTCCAAGAGACCCAGTACTTC.

V is TRBV5-1 and J is TRBJ2-3; 9 bases fit TRBD2. Germline values: CDR1 SGHRS, CDR2 YFSETQ. The CDR3 contains 16 residues. V was pared by 0 bases and J by 6 bases, with 8 bases of the junction left unmatched. CDR3 nucleotides: TGCGCCAGCAGCTTGGCCCCTAGCGGGAACGGTGATACGCAGTATTTT. Translating gives CASSLAPSGNGDTQYF. The full variable domain, with the rest looked up from reference TRBV5-1 and TRBJ2-3, is KAGVTQTPRYLIKTRGQQVTLSCSPISGHRSVSWYQQTPGQGLQFLFEYFSETQRNKGNFPGRFSGRQFSNSRSEMNVSTLELGDSALYLCASSLAPSGNGDTQYFGPGTRLTVL.

V gene TRBV9 combines with J gene TRBJ2-6, with TRBD2 matching over 9 bases. The CDR3 runs 18 residues. V gave up 0 bases and J gave up 0 bases; unmatched junction bases: 4. The germline CDR1 and CDR2 sequences are SGDLS and YYNGEE. CDR3 residues: CASSVVGSGSSGANVLTF. In DNA, the CDR3 is TGTGCCAGCAGCGTAGTGGGTAGCGGGAGCTCTGGGGCCAACGTCCTGACTTTC.

The chain recombines TRBV7-9 with TRBJ2-5, with 12 positions matching TRBD2. The CDR3 spans 17 residues. Germline V gene lookup returns CDR1 SEHNR and CDR2 FQNEAQ (reference sequence). The J segment lost 3 bases and the V segment lost 5 bases, leaving 10 bases of the junction unmatched. CDR3 DNA sequence: TGTGCCAGCAGCCCTAGACTAGCGGGAGTCCCCAAAGAGACCCAGTACTTC. Protein product: CASSPRLAGVPKETQYF.

The V gene is TRBV28, the J gene TRBJ2-1; possible D gene TRBD2, 5 bases. The CDR3 covers 16 residues. The germline V gene has CDR1 MDHEN and CDR2 SYDVKM. V gave up 1 base and J gave up 0 bases, with 10 bases separating them. CDR3 bases: TGTGCCAGCAGTTTATTGGGTAGCGCCTCCTACAATGAGCAGTTCTTC. Amino acid sequence: CASSLLGSASYNEQFF.

This chain's CDR3 is CASSRGLVQETQYF. The CDR3 region has the DNA TGTGCCAGCAGCAGGGGACTAGTTCAAGAGACCCAGTACTTC. The chain has TRBV11-2 and TRBJ2-5, with 8 bases matching TRBD2. With V trimmed by 5 bases and J by 2 bases, 4 bases remained unmatched. Germline CDR1 and CDR2: SGHAT and FQNNGV. The CDR3 runs to 14 residues.

The gene calls are TRBV27 and TRBJ2-2, with TRBD2 identical over 8 bases. CDR1 and CDR2 (germline): MNHEY, SMNVEV (reference sequence). The CDR3 has 16 residues. The trim removed 8 bases at V and 4 bases at J, leaving 12 bases unmatched. For the CDR3, the DNA is TGTGCCAGCGCCCCGGGGGCGGGAGGACCCACCGGGGAGCTGTTTTTT. This translates into CASAPGAGGPTGELFF.

This sequence joins TRBV10-1 and TRBJ2-5; a weak D match, TRBD2 (6 bases). Germline V CDR1 and CDR2: WNHNN, SYGVQD (reference sequence). Trimming removed 3 bases from V and 1 base from J, with 12 bases in between. This CDR3 is built from 15 residues. The CDR3 sequence: CASSDGGISQETQYF. The CDR3 DNA is TGCGCCAGCAGTGATGGGGGGATAAGCCAAGAGACCCAGTACTTC.

The chain carries TRBV5-1 and TRBJ1-3, with TRBD1 as a possible D gene (6 bases). Germline values: CDR1 SGHRS, CDR2 YFSETQ. There are 15 residues in the CDR3. V lost 2 bases, J lost 2 bases, and 11 bases lay in between. CDR3 loop: CASSLGGSAGNTIYF. The CDR3 region has the DNA TGCGCCAGCAGCTTAGGGGGATCGGCTGGAAACACCATATATTTT.

The chain couples TRBV6-1 to TRBJ2-1, with 8 bases matching TRBD2. This CDR3 has 13 residues. With V trimmed by 10 bases and J by 7 bases, 9 bases remained unmatched. Germline V CDR1 and CDR2: MNHNS, SASEGT. This CDR3 reads CATLAGGRNEQFF. The CDR3 DNA sequence: TGTGCCACTTTGGCGGGCGGGAGGAATGAGCAGTTCTTC.